This entry lists 24 T cell receptor beta chains sequenced from one sample in a study of spatial heterogeneity in lung cancer. This sample's time point: sample taken at primary tumor resection. TCRs were sequenced from unsorted whole RNA of tumor, nontumor lung or PBMC. TCRdb reanalysed the 5' RACE reads using MiXCR and keeps one entry per CDR3 protein. The repertoire has some 70,000 distinct CDR3 sequences, about an eighth of them found once; the top ten carry under 7.5%. The source material was PBMCs, sampled at surgery. Source of these receptors: a male donor with early-stage non-small cell lung cancer.

This clonotype was seen a handful of times. This rearrangement joins TRBV12-3 or TRBV12-4 to TRBJ2-1; D call uncertain. Between the trimmed V and J ends, which lost 5 bases and 12 bases, there was a span of 14 bases. This CDR3 is built from 12 residues. The CDR3 region has the DNA TGTGCCAGCAGTCCTCAGGTTTTTGGGCAGTTCTTC. Translating gives CASSPQVFGQFF.

The chain uses TRBV7-9 and TRBJ2-5; TRBD1 matches at 8 bases. The CDR3 runs 14 residues. CDR1 SEHNR and CDR2 FQNEAQ come from the germline V gene (reference sequence). With V trimmed by 4 bases and J by 4 bases, 5 bases remained unmatched. CDR3 amino acids: CASSSTGERETQYF. The CDR3 region has the DNA TGTGCCAGCAGCTCGACAGGGGAGAGAGAGACCCAGTACTTC.

J is TRBJ1-4 and V is TRBV7-2; TRBD1 aligns across 7 bases. V was clipped by 5 bases and J by 0 bases; unmatched bases: 6. The CDR3 loop spans 16 amino acids. The germline V gene has CDR1 SGHTA and CDR2 FQGNSA. The CDR3 protein is CASSRDSFATNEKLFF. In DNA, the CDR3 is TGTGCCAGCAGCCGGGACAGCTTTGCAACTAATGAAAAACTGTTTTTT.

This clonotype was seen many times. The rearrangement links TRBV12-3 or TRBV12-4 to TRBJ2-2, with 7 positions matching TRBD2. The CDR3 has 14 residues. J was trimmed by 3 bases and V by 5 bases; bases with no gene match: 3. For the CDR3, the DNA is TGTGCCAGCAGTACTAGCGCCGACACCGGGGAGCTGTTTTTT. Protein sequence: CASSTSADTGELFF.

This clonotype was detected a few times. The chain joins TRBV2 to TRBJ2-7; weak D call: TRBD1 (6 bases). This CDR3 has 16 residues. Trimming stripped 7 bases from V and 7 bases from J, with 26 bases between. Germline V gives CDR1 SNHLY, CDR2 FYNNEI. In DNA, the CDR3 is TGTGCCAGCAACCCAACTGCTGACCCCTTGCAGGGGGAGCAGTACTTC. This codes for CASNPTADPLQGEQYF.

This clonotype was counted many times. This chain links TRBV4-1 with TRBJ1-3; the D is unclear. The ends were cut back, 0 bases at V and 4 bases at J, with 7 bases in the middle. Germline V gene lookup returns CDR1 MGHRA and CDR2 YSYEKL. The CDR3 has 14 residues. For the CDR3, the DNA is TGCGCCAGCAGCCAAGATCCAGTGGGAAACACCATATATTTT. Translating it yields CASSQDPVGNTIYF.

The chain links TRBV29-1 to TRBJ1-1, with 10 bases aligning to TRBD1. Per germline, CDR1 SQVTM and CDR2 ANQGSEA. The CDR3 is 16 amino acids. V was pared by 7 bases and J by 2 bases, with 13 bases of the junction left unmatched. CDR3 loop: CSATPGQGIRNTEAFF. CDR3 coding DNA: TGCAGCGCCACGCCGGGACAGGGGATCAGAAACACTGAAGCTTTCTTT.

This clonotype occurred a few times. The genes are TRBV19 and TRBJ2-2, with 7 positions matching TRBD1. With V trimmed by 5 bases and J by 1 base, 10 bases remained unmatched. The CDR3 extends over 17 amino acids. Per the germline V gene, CDR1 is LNHDA and CDR2 is SQIVND (reference sequence). DNA for the CDR3: TGTGCCAGTAGTCCGGCTAGGGGGCGGTGGAACACCGGGGAGCTGTTTTTT. The encoded protein is CASSPARGRWNTGELFF.

This clonotype was recorded many times. V is TRBV4-3 and J is TRBJ2-2, with 13 bases aligning to TRBD2. The germline V gene encodes CDR1 LGHNA and CDR2 YSLEER. Trimming removed 4 bases from V and 5 bases from J; junction bases left unmatched: 10. The CDR3 is made up of 18 amino acids. The CDR3: CASSRTRLAGGGTGELFF. CDR3 in DNA: TGCGCCAGCAGCCGCACAAGACTAGCGGGAGGAGGGACCGGGGAGCTGTTTTTT.

This clonotype was seen repeatedly, ten times or more. The CDR3 sequence: CASALSEATYEQYF. The CDR3 DNA sequence: TGTGCCAGCGCCCTATCGGAGGCCACCTACGAGCAGTACTTC. This sequence joins TRBV7-9 and TRBJ2-7, with a tentative D call TRBD2 (5 bases). Trimming shortened V by 8 bases and J by 2 bases, and 16 bases separated the two germline ends. This CDR3 comprises 14 residues. Germline V gene data show CDR1 as SEHNR and CDR2 as FQNEAQ (reference sequence). Drawing the rest from reference TRBV7-9 and TRBJ2-7, the complete variable domain is DTGVSQNPRHKITKRGQNVTFRCDPISEHNRLYWYRQTLGQGPEFLTYFQNEAQLEKSRLLSDRFSAERPKGSFSTLEIQRTEQGDSAMYLCASALSEATYEQYFGPGTRLTVT.

This clonotype was observed at least ten times. The V call is TRBV7-9, the J call TRBJ2-6; the D is unclear. Germline V gives CDR1 SEHNR, CDR2 FQNEAQ (reference sequence). The CDR3 covers 15 residues. The V gene lost 6 bases and the J gene lost 1 base, with 10 bases spanning the gap. The CDR3 DNA is TGTGCCAGCAGTGGTCCATCGTCTGGGGCCAACGTCCTGACTTTC. It codes for CASSGPSSGANVLTF.

The gene calls are TRBV6-6 and TRBJ1-3, with 11 bases matching TRBD1. CDR1 is MNHNY, CDR2 SVGAGI, per germline (reference sequence). V shed 1 base and J 0 bases; nucleotides not matched to a gene: 2. The CDR3 is 17 residues long. The chain's CDR3 is CASSYYGTGGSGNTIYF. DNA for the CDR3: TGTGCCAGCAGTTACTACGGGACAGGGGGCTCTGGAAACACCATATATTTT.

This clonotype appeared a few times. This chain connects TRBV4-3 to TRBJ2-5; D is perhaps TRBD2 (6 bases). V dropped 0 bases and J dropped 1 base, with 15 bases sitting between them. The CDR3 contains 17 residues. In germline, CDR1 is LGHNA, CDR2 YSLEER. The CDR3: CASSQDGAPGLQETQYF. CDR3 sequence (DNA): TGCGCCAGCAGCCAAGACGGGGCTCCGGGACTCCAAGAGACCCAGTACTTC.

In nucleotides, the CDR3 is TGTGCCAGCAGAAGCGCAGGGATATATGGCTACACCTTC. Its protein product is CASRSAGIYGYTF. The chain carries TRBV6-1 and TRBJ1-2, with a weak D call TRBD1 (5 bases). The V and J ends lost 6 bases and 5 bases respectively, with 13 bases between them. Germline assignment: CDR1 MNHNS and CDR2 SASEGT. The CDR3 runs to 13 residues.

This clonotype occurred many times. The V and J genes are TRBV25-1 and TRBJ1-3, with TRBD1 matching over 11 bases. CDR3 length: 17 amino acids. The ends lost 2 bases at V and 0 bases at J; junction bases unmatched: 3. CDR1 is MGHDK, CDR2 SYGVNS, per germline. The CDR3 protein is CASSEGGQGVSGNTIYF. CDR3 DNA: TGTGCCAGCAGTGAAGGGGGACAGGGGGTCTCTGGAAACACCATATATTTT.

In its sample, this clonotype was seen many times. The chain couples TRBV12-3 or TRBV12-4 to TRBJ1-2; TRBD1 matches 10 bases. The J segment lost 8 bases and the V segment lost 6 bases, leaving 12 bases of the junction unmatched. The CDR3 is 15 amino acids. CDR3 loop: CASSRSGTGDRGYTF. The DNA of the CDR3 is TGTGCCAGCAGCCGCTCCGGGACAGGGGACCGAGGCTACACCTTC.

The table lists this clonotype with a few counts. The gene calls are TRBV7-8 and TRBJ1-1; 7 positions agree with TRBD1. V lost 5 bases, J lost 3 bases, and 6 bases stayed unmatched. Germline V gives CDR1 SGHVS, CDR2 FQNEAQ. The CDR3 is 14 residues long. This chain's CDR3 is CASSPQGIYTEAFF. CDR3 nucleotide sequence: TGTGCCAGCAGCCCACAGGGGATATACACTGAAGCTTTCTTT.

This clonotype was counted at least ten times. V gene TRBV25-1 combines with J gene TRBJ1-3; 7 nucleotides align to TRBD1. CDR1 is MGHDK, CDR2 SYGVNS, per germline. The CDR3 loop spans 14 amino acids. J was trimmed by 4 bases and V by 6 bases; bases with no gene match: 6. The chain's CDR3 is CASRDDRVGNTIYF. The CDR3 DNA follows: TGTGCCAGCAGGGACGACAGGGTCGGAAACACCATATATTTT.

The chain joins TRBV12-3 or TRBV12-4 to TRBJ2-2, with TRBD2 matching over 7 bases. CDR3 length: 15 residues. V was clipped by 5 bases and J by 4 bases; unmatched bases: 7. The CDR3 here is CASSRLTSSTGELFF. The DNA for the CDR3 is TGTGCCAGCAGTCGATTGACTAGCTCCACCGGGGAGCTGTTTTTT.

This clonotype was picked up a small number of times. This chain links TRBV12-3 or TRBV12-4 with TRBJ1-1, with D unresolved. The CDR3 is made up of 13 amino acids. V was shortened by 3 bases and J by 5 bases, with 10 bases between the two germline ends. The CDR3 DNA reads as TGTGCCAGCAGTTTCAACACACCTACTGAAGCTTTCTTT. Encoded protein: CASSFNTPTEAFF.

This chain joins TRBV11-1 and TRBJ2-2; D is undetermined. CDR3 length: 15 amino acids. Germline lookup yields CDR1 SGHAT and CDR2 FQDESV (reference sequence). V shed 6 bases and J shed 1 base, with 12 bases lying between them. CDR3 nucleotides: TGTGCCAGCAGATTGGCCTCCGGGAACACCGGGGAGCTGTTTTTT. It is translated as CASRLASGNTGELFF.

This clonotype was recorded at least ten times. The chain recombines TRBV10-3 with TRBJ1-1; the D gene is possibly TRBD1 (5 bases). The V end was cut by 7 bases, the J end by 1 base, with 13 bases between. CDR3 length equals 14 residues. The germline CDR1 and CDR2 sequences are ENHRY and SYGVKD. The CDR3 protein is CAIKITGPNTEAFF. The DNA of the CDR3 is TGTGCCATCAAGATCACAGGTCCGAACACTGAAGCTTTCTTT.

This clonotype turned up a few times. The chain joins TRBV10-3 to TRBJ2-5; D is unclear. With 4 bases removed from V and 5 bases from J, the gap between germline ends came to 11 bases. Germline V gives CDR1 ENHRY, CDR2 SYGVKD. The CDR3 is made up of 13 amino acids. CDR3 sequence (DNA): TGTGCCATCAGTGTTTCCCCCGAGGAGACCCAGTACTTC. Translated: CAISVSPEETQYF.

The rearrangement links TRBV7-2 to TRBJ2-5, with TRBD2 matching 8 bases. Looked up from germline, CDR1 is SGHTA and CDR2 is FQGNSA. V lost 2 bases and J lost 4; bases outside the gene matches: 9. The CDR3 is made up of 16 amino acids. The CDR3 is CASSLPGTSSRETQYF. Here the CDR3 DNA reads TGTGCCAGCAGCTTACCCGGGACTAGTTCTCGAGAGACCCAGTACTTC. Full variable domain (missing parts from reference TRBV7-2 and TRBJ2-5): GAGVSQSPSNKVTEKGKDVELRCDPISGHTALYWYRQSLGQGLEFLIYFQGNSAPDKSGLPSDRFSAERTGGSVSTLTIQRTQQEDSAVYLCASSLPGTSSRETQYFGPGTRLLVL.